This T cell receptor (beta chain) was recovered during a study of blood T cell repertoires in COVID-19. Study overall: T cells, B-cell-depleted T cells, or PBMCs provided the cDNA or gDNA that served as material.

This clone turned up a few times. Seattle cases were enrolled at active infection and followed longitudinally. The authors' processing: Estimation of nucleated cell counts relied on the amplification of reference gene primers. Sequenced by immunoSEQ multiplex PCR; TCRdb stores in-frame clones only, minus some. For V, J and clone size, that table is used; D and trimming come from the DNA. Found here are 430,000 or so clones, around nine tenths of them singletons; the top ten hold 0.7% to 0.85%. Sequencing was carried out using peripheral blood. This TCR came from a man aged 18 to 29 with COVID-19, enrolled during active disease.

CDR3 nucleotides: TGCGCCAGCAGTGAGAACAGCAACACTGAAGCTTTCTTT. Translated: CASSENSNTEAFF. The rearrangement links TRBV10-2 to TRBJ1-1; the D is unclear. V was clipped by 2 bases and J by 2 bases, with 6 bases between them. This CDR3 has 13 amino acids. The germline gives CDR1 WSHSY, CDR2 SAAADI.